Shown below are 13 T cell receptor beta chains from a single sample sequenced in a study of early T cells in non-severe SARS-CoV-2 infection. TCRdb reprocessed the 5' RACE reads with MiXCR, giving one entry per CDR3 protein. The sample shows over 30,000 distinct CDR3 sequences, 6% to 7% of them seen only once. The sample comprised whole blood. The receptors come from an adult who was a healthcare worker with PCR-confirmed SARS-CoV-2 infection or an uninfected control (not recorded which).

This clonotype was recorded at least ten times. As DNA, the CDR3 is TGTGCCACCCGACCGACCCATACATCCTACAATGAGCAGTTCTTC. Protein product: CATRPTHTSYNEQFF. The chain is built from TRBV19 and TRBJ2-1, with D unresolved. The CDR3 covers 15 residues. V was trimmed by 10 bases and J by 1 base, leaving 17 bases between them. Looked up from germline, CDR1 is LNHDA and CDR2 is SQIVND (reference sequence).

This clonotype was seen at least ten times. The rearrangement uses TRBV4-3 and TRBJ2-1; 10 bases map to TRBD1. Trimming cost V 1 base and J 6 bases; bases outside gene matches: 3. CDR3 size: 15 residues. Germline CDR1 reads LGHNA; CDR2 reads YSLEER. The CDR3 spells CASSQGTGGTNEQFF. The DNA of the CDR3 is TGCGCCAGCAGCCAAGGGACAGGGGGTACCAATGAGCAGTTCTTC.

This clonotype was counted many times. The chain uses TRBV7-2 and TRBJ2-2; 10 nucleotides match TRBD1. Germline V gene data show CDR1 as SGHTA and CDR2 as FQGNSA. The V gene end was trimmed by 4 bases and the J gene end by 5 bases; junction bases not matched to a gene: 13. This CDR3 is built from 18 residues. CDR3 amino acids: CASSSKMDRGKVTGELFF. The CDR3 bases are TGTGCCAGCAGCTCCAAGATGGACAGGGGGAAAGTAACCGGGGAGCTGTTTTTT. The full variable domain, its missing parts supplied by reference TRBV7-2 and TRBJ2-2, is GAGVSQSPSNKVTEKGKDVELRCDPISGHTALYWYRQSLGQGLEFLIYFQGNSAPDKSGLPSDRFSAERTGGSVSTLTIQRTQQEDSAVYLCASSSKMDRGKVTGELFFGEGSRLTVL.

This clonotype has a count of ten or more. The gene calls are TRBV7-2 and TRBJ2-7; 9 bases fit TRBD1. The ends lost 2 bases at V and 6 bases at J; junction bases unmatched: 8. The CDR3 is 15 residues long. Germline V gives CDR1 SGHTA, CDR2 FQGNSA. CDR3 in DNA: TGTGCCAGCAGCTTACGGGGGACAGGGAAAACCGAGCAGTACTTC. Protein product: CASSLRGTGKTEQYF.

This clonotype was observed a few times. The V and J genes are TRBV5-1 and TRBJ2-1, with 8 bases aligning to TRBD2. In germline, CDR1 is SGHRS, CDR2 YFSETQ. The CDR3 sequence is 15 residues long. The ends lost 0 bases at V and 3 bases at J; junction bases unmatched: 2. For the CDR3, the DNA is TGCGCCAGCAGCTTGGGGAGCGGGGGCTACAATGAGCAGTTCTTC. Translated, it gives CASSLGSGGYNEQFF.

The CDR3 DNA is TGCGCCAGCAGCCAAGAGAGCGGAACAGAGACCCAGTACTTC. This encodes CASSQESGTETQYF. The chain carries TRBV4-3 and TRBJ2-5; D perhaps matches TRBD2 (5 bases). In germline, CDR1 is LGHNA, CDR2 YSLEER. Trimming took 0 bases from V and 4 from J, leaving 9 bases between them. The length of the CDR3 is 14 residues.

J is TRBJ1-6 and V is TRBV4-3, with 7 bases matching TRBD1. The germline gives CDR1 LGHNA, CDR2 YSLEER. V was clipped by 0 bases and J by 0 bases; unmatched bases: 2. This CDR3 contains 17 residues. CDR3 sequence (DNA): TGCGCCAGCAGCCAAGAAGGGGGCGACTCCTATAATTCACCCCTCCACTTT. It codes for CASSQEGGDSYNSPLHF.

This clonotype has just a few counts. In nucleotides, the CDR3 is TGCAGTGCTACGATAGACGGATCGTCAAACTATGGCTACACCTTC. Translating it yields CSATIDGSSNYGYTF. This chain links TRBV20-1 with TRBJ1-2; D call uncertain. CDR1 and CDR2 (germline): DFQATT, SNEGSKA (reference sequence). The CDR3 contains 15 residues. V was pared by 4 bases and J by 2 bases, with 17 bases between.

This clonotype was counted ten times or more. The chain couples TRBV28 to TRBJ2-7, with 7 bases lining up with TRBD1. The CDR3 covers 12 residues. Germline CDR1 MDHEN, CDR2 SYDVKM. J was trimmed by 4 bases and V by 5 bases; bases with no gene match: 2. CDR3 in amino acids: CASSGTAYEQYF. As DNA, the CDR3 is TGTGCCAGCAGTGGGACAGCTTACGAGCAGTACTTC.

This clonotype was seen ten or more times. This rearrangement joins TRBV5-1 to TRBJ2-7, with 8 nucleotides matching TRBD1. The germline V gene encodes CDR1 SGHRS and CDR2 YFSETQ. V trimming: 0 bases; J trimming: 3 bases; junction bases outside the gene matches: 5. This CDR3 contains 15 residues. The CDR3 nucleotides are TGCGCCAGCAGCTTGGCTCCAGGGGGCGTCTACGAGCAGTACTTC. Its protein product is CASSLAPGGVYEQYF. Based on the CDR3 plus reference TRBV5-1 and TRBJ2-7, the full variable domain is KAGVTQTPRYLIKTRGQQVTLSCSPISGHRSVSWYQQTPGQGLQFLFEYFSETQRNKGNFPGRFSGRQFSNSRSEMNVSTLELGDSALYLCASSLAPGGVYEQYFGPGTRLTVT.

This clonotype was picked up many times. The chain joins TRBV7-9 to TRBJ2-7; tentatively, D is TRBD1 or TRBD2 (6 bases each). CDR1 and CDR2 (germline): SEHNR, FQNEAQ (reference sequence). The CDR3 length is 12 residues. Trimming pared 6 bases from V and 6 bases from J, leaving 12 bases between. The CDR3 is CASRRGAREQYF. The CDR3 DNA reads TGTGCCAGCAGGAGGGGGGCACGCGAGCAGTACTTC.

This clonotype was detected ten times or more. The genes are TRBV20-1 and TRBJ1-6, with 10 bases that match TRBD1. The CDR3 length is 16 residues. Germline assignment: CDR1 DFQATT and CDR2 SNEGSKA (reference sequence). After removal of 1 base from V and 9 bases from J, the junction contained 9 bases not matched to a gene. The CDR3: CSARATGTGEGSPLHF. The CDR3, as DNA: TGCAGTGCTAGAGCCACCGGGACAGGGGAGGGTTCACCCCTCCACTTT.

In this sample, this clonotype turned up many times. The chain has TRBV5-1 and TRBJ1-2; D ambiguous. The V and J ends lost 4 bases and 4 bases respectively, with 8 bases between them. Per the germline V gene, CDR1 is SGHRS and CDR2 is YFSETQ. The CDR3 has 12 amino acids. The CDR3 protein is CASSDGRYGYTF. The CDR3 DNA sequence: TGCGCCAGCAGCGATGGACGCTATGGCTACACCTTC.